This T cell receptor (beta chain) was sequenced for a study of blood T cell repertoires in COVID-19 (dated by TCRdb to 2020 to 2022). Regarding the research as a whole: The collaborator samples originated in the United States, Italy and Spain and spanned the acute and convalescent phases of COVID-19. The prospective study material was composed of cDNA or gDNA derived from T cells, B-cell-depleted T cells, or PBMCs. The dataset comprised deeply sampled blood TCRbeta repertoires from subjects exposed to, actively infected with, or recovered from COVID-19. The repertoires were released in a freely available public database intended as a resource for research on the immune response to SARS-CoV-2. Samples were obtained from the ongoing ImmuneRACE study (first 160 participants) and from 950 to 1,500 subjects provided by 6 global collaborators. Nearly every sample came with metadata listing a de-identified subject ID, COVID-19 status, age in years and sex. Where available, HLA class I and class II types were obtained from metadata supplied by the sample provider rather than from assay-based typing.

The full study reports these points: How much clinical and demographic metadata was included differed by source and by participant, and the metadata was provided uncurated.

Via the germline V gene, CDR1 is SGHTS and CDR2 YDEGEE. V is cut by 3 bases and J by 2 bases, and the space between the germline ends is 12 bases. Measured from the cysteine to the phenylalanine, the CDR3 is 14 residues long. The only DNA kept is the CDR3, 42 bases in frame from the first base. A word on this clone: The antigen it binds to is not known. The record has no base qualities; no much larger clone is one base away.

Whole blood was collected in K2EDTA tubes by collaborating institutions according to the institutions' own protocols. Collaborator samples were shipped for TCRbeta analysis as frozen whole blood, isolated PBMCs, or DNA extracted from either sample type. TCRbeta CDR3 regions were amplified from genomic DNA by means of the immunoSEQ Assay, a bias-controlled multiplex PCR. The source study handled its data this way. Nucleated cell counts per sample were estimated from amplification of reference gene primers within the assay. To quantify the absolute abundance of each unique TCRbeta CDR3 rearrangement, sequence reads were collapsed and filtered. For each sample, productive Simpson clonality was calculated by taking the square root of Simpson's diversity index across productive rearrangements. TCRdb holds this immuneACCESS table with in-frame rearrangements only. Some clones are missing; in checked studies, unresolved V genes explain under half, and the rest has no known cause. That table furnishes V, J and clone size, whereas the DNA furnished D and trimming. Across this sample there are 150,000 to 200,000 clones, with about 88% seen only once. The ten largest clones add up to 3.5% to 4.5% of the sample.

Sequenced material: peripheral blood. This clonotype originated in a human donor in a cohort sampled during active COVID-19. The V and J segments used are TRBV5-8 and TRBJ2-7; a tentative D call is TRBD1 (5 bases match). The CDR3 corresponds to CASSYETDAYEQYF. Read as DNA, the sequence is TGTGCCAGCAGCTACGAGACAGACGCCTACGAGCAGTACTTC.